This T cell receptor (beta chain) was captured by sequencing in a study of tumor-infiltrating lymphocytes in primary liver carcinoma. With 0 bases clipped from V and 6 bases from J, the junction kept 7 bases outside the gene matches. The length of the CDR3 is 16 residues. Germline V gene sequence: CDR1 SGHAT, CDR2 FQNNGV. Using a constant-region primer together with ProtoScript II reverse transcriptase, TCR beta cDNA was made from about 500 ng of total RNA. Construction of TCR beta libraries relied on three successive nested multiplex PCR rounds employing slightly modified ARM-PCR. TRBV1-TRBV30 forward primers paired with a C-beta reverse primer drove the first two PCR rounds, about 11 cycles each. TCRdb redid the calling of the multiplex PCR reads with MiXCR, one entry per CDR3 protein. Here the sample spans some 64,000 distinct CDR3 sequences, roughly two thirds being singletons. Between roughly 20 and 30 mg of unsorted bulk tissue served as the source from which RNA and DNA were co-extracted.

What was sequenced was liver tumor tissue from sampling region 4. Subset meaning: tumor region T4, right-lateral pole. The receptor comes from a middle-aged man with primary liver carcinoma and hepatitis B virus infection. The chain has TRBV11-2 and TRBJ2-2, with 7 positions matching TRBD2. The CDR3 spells CASSLEGGGGSGELFF. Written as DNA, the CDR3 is TGTGCCAGCAGCTTAGAGGGCGGGGGAGGCTCCGGGGAGCTGTTTTTT.